The TCR beta chain under discussion was sequenced for a study of CXCR3-negative and CXCR3-positive naive CD8 T cells. Regarding this clonotype: What it binds is not known.

Triplicate sorting captured a few hundred thousand cells each from every CD8+ T cell subset. Overall study results and limits: Higher TRB CDR3 hydrophobicity marked CXCR3-positive naive cells relative to CXCR3-negative naive cells.

It was by 5' RACE with UMI labels that the TRB cDNA libraries were prepared. Reanalyzing the 5' RACE reads, TCRdb keeps one entry per CDR3 protein, without DNA. Its listing shows fewer than 55,000 distinct CDR3 sequences. This CDR3 is 14 amino acids long. Germline V gene data show CDR1 as SEHNR and CDR2 as FQNEAQ (reference sequence). The receptor was isolated from a human donor in good health. Some clones in this sample may be carry-over from other donors' samples. Sequencing was carried out using naive CXCR3- CD8+ T cells from blood. Subset reported: CD45RO-CCR7+CD27+CD95- naive CD8+ T cells lacking CXCR3 (TNR3-). The genes are TRBV7-9 and TRBJ2-7; no DNA is available, so the TRBD2 call from TCRdb remains unchecked. This CDR3 reads CASSSGGPTYEQYF.